A selection of T cell receptor beta chains follows, all from one sample in a study of vaccination and CD4 T cells after COVID-19. TCRdb itself ran the PCR reads through MiXCR, one entry per CDR3 protein. The table lists some 14,000 distinct CDR3 sequences, about 60% of them singletons. These TCRs' antigens remain unknown. The sequencing sample was made of CD4+ T cells from blood, cultured in vitro. The origin of the receptors is a human donor who had recovered from COVID-19. The CDR3 runs from the conserved cysteine through the conserved F or W. The D gene is left open where the match is weak. Clone sizes are given selectively: once, few, many, or a class where the clone is expanded.

- TRBJ2-2 - TRBV15 TGTGCCACCAGCAGAGATGCGGTGGGACTGGCCGGGGAGCTGTTTTTT CATSRDAVGLAGELFF
- TRBJ2-1 TRBD1 TRBV6-1 TGTACCAGCAGGCCAGGGACAGCCTACAATGAGCAGTTCTTC CTSRPGTAYNEQFF
- TRBJ2-5 - TRBV7-6 TGTGCCAGCAGCCGGACGGCGACCCAAGAGACCCAGTACTTC CASSRTATQETQYF
- TRBJ1-3 TRBD1 TRBV5-4 TGTGCCAGCAGCCCGGGCGGGACAGGGGGCTCTGGAAACACCATATATTTT CASSPGGTGGSGNTIYF
few TRBJ1-2 - TRBV19 TGTGCCAGTAGTATAAGTGGTAGCTATGGCTACACCTTC CASSISGSYGYTF
- TRBJ2-1 TRBD2 TRBV11-2 TGTGCCAGCAACCGGGAGGGCCGATACAATGAGCAGTTCTTC CASNREGRYNEQFF
- TRBJ1-2 - TRBV19 TGTGCCAGTAGTCAGGACATTGGGATATATGGCTACACCTTC CASSQDIGIYGYTF
- TRBJ2-2 - TRBV27 TGTGCCAGCAGTTTAATGGCAGACTTCAACACCGGGGAGCTGTTTTTT CASSLMADFNTGELFF
- TRBJ1-3 TRBD1 TRBV2 TGTGCCAGCACCCCCCTCACGACAGGGGGGGGAAACACCATATATTTT CASTPLTTGGGNTIYF
- TRBJ1-1 - TRBV10-3 TGTGCCATCAGTGAAGGCCCCGGGGCCACTGAAGCTTTCTTT CAISEGPGATEAFF
- TRBJ2-3 TRBD2 TRBV20-1 TGCAGTGCTAGTAGCGGGAGGGGGGATACGCAGTATTTT CSASSGRGDTQYF
- TRBJ2-3 - TRBV6-2/TRBV6-3 TGTGCCAGCAGTTCCTACTCCACAGATACGCAGTATTTT CASSSYSTDTQYF
few TRBJ1-6 TRBD1 TRBV28 TGTGCCAGCAGCCAACAGGACAGGGATTCACCCCTCCACTTT CASSQQDRDSPLHF
medium-sized TRBJ2-3 TRBD2 TRBV24-1 TGTGCCACCAGTGATCAGGGACTAAGCACAGATACGCAGTATTTT CATSDQGLSTDTQYF
- TRBJ2-5 TRBD2 TRBV20-1 TGCAGTGCTAGAGACGCTAGCGGGAGAGCTCACCAAGAGACCCAGTACTTC CSARDASGRAHQETQYF
few TRBJ1-4 - TRBV20-1 TGCAGTGCTAGACCCAGAGGAGGTGGTGAAAAACTGTTTTTT CSARPRGGGEKLFF
- TRBJ2-2 - TRBV20-1 TGCAGTGCTAGACTCGGGAACACCGGGGAGCTGTTTTTT CSARLGNTGELFF
- TRBJ1-2 TRBD1 TRBV28 TGTGCCAGCAGTTTATGGACAGGGGGCGGGCTGAAGGGCTACACCTTC CASSLWTGGGLKGYTF
- TRBJ2-7 TRBD1 TRBV5-1 TGCGCCAGCAGCTCATGGGACAGGGTTAGGGACGAGCAGTACTTC CASSSWDRVRDEQYF
- TRBJ2-3 - TRBV20-1 TGCAGTGCTAGAGGGTTGGAGGTTGGGACAGATACGCAGTATTTT CSARGLEVGTDTQYF
- TRBJ1-6 TRBD1 TRBV7-2 TGTGCCAGCAGCCGGGACAGTCCGGATTCACCCCTCCACTTT CASSRDSPDSPLHF
- TRBJ1-2 - TRBV12-3/TRBV12-4 TGTGCCAGCTCGGGTACGGGCTATGGCTACACCTTC CASSGTGYGYTF
- TRBJ2-7 - TRBV27 TGTGCCAGCTGGTCCGGGACTGTCTCCGAGCAGTACTTC CASWSGTVSEQYF
- TRBJ2-5 TRBD2 TRBV20-1 TGCAGTGCTAGTCGTGGACTAGCGGGAACGCAAGAGACCCAGTACTTC CSASRGLAGTQETQYF
- TRBJ2-5 - TRBV30 TGTGCCTGGAGTGTAAAAGAGACCCAGTACTTC CAWSVKETQYF
- TRBJ1-3 - TRBV6-9 TGTGCCAGCAGGGGTTGTGGCACCATATATTTT CASRGCGTIYF
- TRBJ1-5 - TRBV12-3/TRBV12-4 TGTGCCAGCAGCTCTACCTGGCGAGATCAGCCCCAGCATTTT CASSSTWRDQPQHF
- TRBJ2-3 - TRBV7-2 TGTGCCAGCACCCATCTCGCTCTGGGGAAGATAGATACGCAGTATTTT CASTHLALGKIDTQYF
few TRBJ2-2 - TRBV20-1 TGCAGTGCTAGAGGTCAGGGGAACACCGGGGAGCTGTTTTTT CSARGQGNTGELFF
- TRBJ1-3 - TRBV4-1 TGCGCCAGCAGCCAAGAAAAACCTCTGTCTGGAAACACCATATATTTT CASSQEKPLSGNTIYF
- TRBJ1-5 - TRBV4-1 TGCGCCAGCAGCCAGCAACTAGCCATGGGAGGTCAGCCCCAGCATTTT CASSQQLAMGGQPQHF
- TRBJ2-5 TRBD1 TRBV12-3/TRBV12-4 TGTGCCAGCAGTAGAAGGGACAGGGGTGAGACCCAGTACTTC CASSRRDRGETQYF
few TRBJ1-2 - TRBV25-1 TGTGCCAGCAGTGACTGGGGGGACACCTCCAACTATGGCTACACCTTC CASSDWGDTSNYGYTF
- TRBJ1-2 - TRBV25-1 TGTGCCAGCAGTGCCCCTGGACCCGCTAACTATGGCTACACCTTC CASSAPGPANYGYTF
- TRBJ2-1 TRBD1 TRBV20-1 TGCAGTGCTCACCCAACAGGGGTCGGGCTTAATGAGCAGTTCTTC CSAHPTGVGLNEQFF
- TRBJ1-6 TRBD1 TRBV20-1 TGCAGTGCTAGGGACCGGGACAGGGGTAATTCACCCCTCCACTTT CSARDRDRGNSPLHF
- TRBJ1-5 - TRBV6-2/TRBV6-3 TGTGCCAGCAGTTACGGGGGTAAGCAGCCCCAGCATTTT CASSYGGKQPQHF
few TRBJ1-5 - TRBV10-3 TGTGCCATCAGTGTAGAGATAAGCAATCAGCCCCAGCATTTT CAISVEISNQPQHF
- TRBJ1-1 - TRBV27 TGTGCCAGCCTTCTTACCCCCCTCATGAACACTGAAGCTTTCTTT CASLLTPLMNTEAFF
- TRBJ1-5 - TRBV18 TGTGCCAGCTCACCCGGTGGCGGCCCCTATCAGCCCCAGCATTTT CASSPGGGPYQPQHF
- TRBJ2-1 TRBD2 TRBV19 TGTGCCAGTCTGGGCGGGAGCTCCTACAATGAGCAGTTCTTC CASLGGSSYNEQFF
- TRBJ2-4 - TRBV6-2/TRBV6-3 TGTGCCAGCAGACCGCAGGGAAAAATGGACATTCAGTACTTC CASRPQGKMDIQYF
few TRBJ2-2 TRBD1 TRBV27 TGTGCCAGCAGGAGACAGGGTGTCACCGGGGAGCTGTTTTTT CASRRQGVTGELFF
few TRBJ1-1 - TRBV6-5 TGTGCCAGCAGTTACTCGACTCACGGGGACACTGAAGCTTTCTTT CASSYSTHGDTEAFF
- TRBJ2-2 TRBD2 TRBV11-3 TGTGCCAGCAGCCCCGGGACTAGCGGGAGGACCGGGGAGCTGTTTTTT CASSPGTSGRTGELFF
- TRBJ1-5 - TRBV19 TGTGCCAGTAGTATGGTAGTGTCCCAGCCCCAGCATTTT CASSMVVSQPQHF
few TRBJ1-1 - TRBV12-3/TRBV12-4 TGTGCCAGCAGTTTAGTCCCGGGCCCTGGGAACACTGAAGCTTTCTTT CASSLVPGPGNTEAFF
few TRBJ2-5 - TRBV20-1 TGCAGTGCCCTTGTGCTCCGGGCCCCCCAAGAGACCCAGTACTTC CSALVLRAPQETQYF
- TRBJ2-1 - TRBV7-8 TGTGCCAGCAGCCCCAGGTGGGGGACCAGTCACAATGAGCAGTTCTTC CASSPRWGTSHNEQFF
- TRBJ2-3 - TRBV27 TGTGCCAGCAGTTTAAGGAGTAGTGGAGGGGGCCGCACAGATACGCAGTATTTT CASSLRSSGGGRTDTQYF
once TRBJ2-2 TRBD1 TRBV5-1 TGCGCCAGCAGACCCGGGACAGCGAACACCGGGGAGCTGTTTTTT CASRPGTANTGELFF
- TRBJ2-1 TRBD2 TRBV27 TGTGCCAGCAGTTTAATAGCGGGAGGGCGAAGAAATGAGCAGTTCTTC CASSLIAGGRRNEQFF
once TRBJ2-5 TRBD2 TRBV5-1 TGCGCCAGCAGCTTGAGACTAGCGGGAGAGGGGGAGACCCAGTACTTC CASSLRLAGEGETQYF